This T cell receptor (beta chain) was found in a study of blood T cell repertoires in COVID-19. Assay used: immunoSEQ multiplex PCR; TCRdb lists only in-frame clones, some missing. The sample has 90,000 to 120,000 clones, roughly 81% seen once. Specimen: peripheral blood. This receptor was identified in a human donor in a cohort sampled during active COVID-19.

The CDR3 region has the DNA TGTGCCAGCAGCCCGCCGGGACAGGGTTACAATGAGCAGTTCTTC. Translating gives CASSPPGQGYNEQFF. The V and J genes are TRBV11-3 and TRBJ2-1; TRBD1 agrees at 9 bases. CDR3 length equals 15 residues. In germline, CDR1 is SGHNT, CDR2 YENEEA. The V and J ends lost 5 bases and 4 bases, in that order; junction bases with no gene match: 6.